The T cell receptor beta chain described here comes from a study of molecular identifiers for immune sequencing clone quantification. For bulk TCR libraries, previously described methods and listed TCR primers were used. From the PCR reads, TCRdb called clonotypes with MiXCR, one entry per CDR3 protein. The sample carries roughly 630,000 distinct CDR3 sequences, roughly 27% recorded once. The CDR3 totals 16 residues. CDR1 and CDR2 (germline): DFQATT, SNEGSKA (reference sequence). With regard to this clonotype: Compared with germline, one end of the junction differs, possibly owing to a read error.

This TCR was recovered from a human donor in good health. Some libraries in this study had Jurkat cell RNA spiked in. Source material: naive CD8+ T cells from blood, with Jurkat cell RNA spiked in. The subset denotes: FACS-sorted CD8+CD4-CCR7+CD45RA+ naive T cells. This sequence joins TRBV20-1 and TRBJ1-5, with D possibly TRBD1 on 6 matching bases. The CDR3 loop is CSSSLIRGLGNQPQHF. The DNA of the CDR3 is TGCAGTTCTAGTCTTATTCGGGGGCTGGGAAATCAGCCCCAGCATTTT.